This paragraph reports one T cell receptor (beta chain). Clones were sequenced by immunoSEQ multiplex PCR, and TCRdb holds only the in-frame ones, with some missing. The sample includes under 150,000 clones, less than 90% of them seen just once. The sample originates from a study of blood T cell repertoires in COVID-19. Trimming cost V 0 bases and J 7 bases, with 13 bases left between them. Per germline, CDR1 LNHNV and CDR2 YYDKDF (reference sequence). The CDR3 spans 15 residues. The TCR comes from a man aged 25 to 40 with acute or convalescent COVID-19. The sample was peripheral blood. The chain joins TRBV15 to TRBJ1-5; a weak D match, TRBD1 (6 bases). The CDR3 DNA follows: TGTGCCACCAGCAGAGACGGAGGGGGGGGACAGCCCCAGCATTTT. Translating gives CATSRDGGGGQPQHF. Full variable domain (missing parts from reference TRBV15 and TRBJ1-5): DAMVIQNPRYQVTQFGKPVTLSCSQTLNHNVMYWYQQKSSQAPKLLFHYYDKDFNNEADTPDNFQSRRPNTSFCFLDIRSPGLGDTAMYLCATSRDGGGGQPQHFGDGTRLSIL.